This T cell receptor beta chain was sequenced for a study of blood T cell repertoires in COVID-19. Study details: Samples taken during acute and convalescent COVID-19 were collected in the United States, Italy and Spain. In each case, the material was cDNA or gDNA derived from T cells, B-cell-depleted T cells, or PBMCs.

The CDR3 contains 15 residues. The germline gives CDR1 LNHNV, CDR2 YYDKDF (reference sequence). Trimming removed 1 base at V and 1 base at J, with 8 bases between. In the study's own analysis: For nucleated cells, counts were estimated from reference gene primer amplification. Measured with immunoSEQ multiplex PCR; TCRdb has only the in-frame clones, and not every one. V, J and clone size are taken as reported in that table, and D and trimming were inferred from the DNA itself. Here the sample spans about 280,000 clones, about 90% being singletons. Participants were placed into cohorts based on the clinical history they reported.

The TCR originated in a woman between 18 and 30 years old with acute COVID-19. This chain joins TRBV15 and TRBJ1-5; D uncertain. Sequencing used PBMCs or T cells enriched from blood (not recorded which). CDR3 sequence reads: CATSRGTASNQPQHF. CDR3 DNA sequence: TGTGCCACCAGCAGAGGCACAGCAAGCAATCAGCCCCAGCATTTT.